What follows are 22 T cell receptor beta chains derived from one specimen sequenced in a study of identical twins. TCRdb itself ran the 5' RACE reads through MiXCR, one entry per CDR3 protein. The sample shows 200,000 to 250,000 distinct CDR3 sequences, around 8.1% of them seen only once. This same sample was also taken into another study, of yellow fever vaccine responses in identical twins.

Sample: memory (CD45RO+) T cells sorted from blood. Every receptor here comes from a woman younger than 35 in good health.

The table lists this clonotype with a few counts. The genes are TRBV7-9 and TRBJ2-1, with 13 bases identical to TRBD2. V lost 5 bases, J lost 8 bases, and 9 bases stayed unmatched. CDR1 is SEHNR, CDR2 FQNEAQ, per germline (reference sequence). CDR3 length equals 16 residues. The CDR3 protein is CASSARAGLAGHEQFF. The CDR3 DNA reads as TGTGCCAGCAGCGCAAGGGCGGGACTAGCGGGACATGAGCAGTTCTTC.

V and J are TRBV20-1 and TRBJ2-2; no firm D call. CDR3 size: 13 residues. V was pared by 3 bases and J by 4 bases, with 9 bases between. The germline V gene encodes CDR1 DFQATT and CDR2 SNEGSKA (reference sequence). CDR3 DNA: TGCAGTGCTAGCTCGAGTACCACCGGGGAGCTGTTTTTT. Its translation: CSASSSTTGELFF.

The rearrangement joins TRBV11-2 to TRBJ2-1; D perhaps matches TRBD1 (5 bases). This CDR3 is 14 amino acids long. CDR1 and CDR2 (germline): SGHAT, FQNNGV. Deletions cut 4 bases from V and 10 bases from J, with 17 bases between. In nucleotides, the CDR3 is TGTGCCAGCAGCTGGGGCTATTTAGTTGTCGAGCAGTTCTTC. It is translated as CASSWGYLVVEQFF.

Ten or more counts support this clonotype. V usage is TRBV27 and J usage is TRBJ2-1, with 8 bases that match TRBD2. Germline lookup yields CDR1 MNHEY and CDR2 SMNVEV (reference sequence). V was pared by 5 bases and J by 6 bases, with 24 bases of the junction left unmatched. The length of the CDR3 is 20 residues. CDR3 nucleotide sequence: TGTGCCAGCAGTCCCCGAAGCAGAAATCCCACCGGGACTAGAAGCAATGAGCAGTTCTTC. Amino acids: CASSPRSRNPTGTRSNEQFF.

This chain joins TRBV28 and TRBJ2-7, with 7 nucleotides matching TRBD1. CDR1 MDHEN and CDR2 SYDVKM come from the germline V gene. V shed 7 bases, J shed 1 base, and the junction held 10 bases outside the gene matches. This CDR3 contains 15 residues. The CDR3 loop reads CASTTPGTASYEQYF. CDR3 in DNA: TGTGCCAGCACCACCCCCGGGACAGCATCCTACGAGCAGTACTTC.

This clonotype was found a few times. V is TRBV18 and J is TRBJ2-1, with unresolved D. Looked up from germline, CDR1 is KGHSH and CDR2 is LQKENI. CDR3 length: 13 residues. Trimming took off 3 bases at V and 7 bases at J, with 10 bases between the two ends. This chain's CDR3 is CASSPEQMNEQFF. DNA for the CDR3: TGTGCCAGCTCACCTGAACAAATGAATGAGCAGTTCTTC.

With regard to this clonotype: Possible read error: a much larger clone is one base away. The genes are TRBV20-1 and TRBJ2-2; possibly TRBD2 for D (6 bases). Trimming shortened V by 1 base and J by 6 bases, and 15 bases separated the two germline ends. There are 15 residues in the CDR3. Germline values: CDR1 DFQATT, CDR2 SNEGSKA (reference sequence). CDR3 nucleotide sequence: TGCAGTGCTAGAGCGGGAGCGGAGGGGCCCGGGGAGCTGTTTTTT. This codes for CSARAGAEGPGELFF.

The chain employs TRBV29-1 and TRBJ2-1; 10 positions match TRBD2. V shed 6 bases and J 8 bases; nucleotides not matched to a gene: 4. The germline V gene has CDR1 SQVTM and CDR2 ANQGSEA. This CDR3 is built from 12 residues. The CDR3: CSVILAGDEQFF. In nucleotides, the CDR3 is TGCAGCGTCATCCTAGCGGGAGATGAGCAGTTCTTC.

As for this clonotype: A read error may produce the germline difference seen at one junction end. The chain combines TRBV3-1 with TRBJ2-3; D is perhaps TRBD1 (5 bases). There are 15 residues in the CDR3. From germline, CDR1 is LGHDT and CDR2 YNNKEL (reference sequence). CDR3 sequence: CACSLQDPRTHTQYF. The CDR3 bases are TGTGCCTGCAGCCTGCAGGACCCCCGGACACATACGCAGTATTTT.

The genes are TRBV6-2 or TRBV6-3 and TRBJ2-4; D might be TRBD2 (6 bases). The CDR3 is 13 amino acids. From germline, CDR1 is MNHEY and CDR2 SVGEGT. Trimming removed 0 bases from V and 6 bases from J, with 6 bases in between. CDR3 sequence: CASSYSRGNIQYF. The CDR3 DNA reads TGTGCCAGCAGTTACTCGCGGGGAAACATTCAGTACTTC.

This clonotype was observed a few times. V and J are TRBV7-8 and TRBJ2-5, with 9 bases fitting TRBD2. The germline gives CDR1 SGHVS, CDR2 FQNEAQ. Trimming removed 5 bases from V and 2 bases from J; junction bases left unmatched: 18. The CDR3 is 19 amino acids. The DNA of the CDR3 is TGTGCCAGCAGCCCAGGGACTAGCCCCCTAGGAACCGAGCAAGAGACCCAGTACTTC. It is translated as CASSPGTSPLGTEQETQYF.

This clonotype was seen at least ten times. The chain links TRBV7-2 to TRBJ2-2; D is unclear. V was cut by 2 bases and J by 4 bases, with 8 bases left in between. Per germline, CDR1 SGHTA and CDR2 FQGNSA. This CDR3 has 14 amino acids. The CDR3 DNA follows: TGTGCCAGCAGCTTACGTTTTCTCACCGGGGAGCTGTTTTTT. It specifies CASSLRFLTGELFF.

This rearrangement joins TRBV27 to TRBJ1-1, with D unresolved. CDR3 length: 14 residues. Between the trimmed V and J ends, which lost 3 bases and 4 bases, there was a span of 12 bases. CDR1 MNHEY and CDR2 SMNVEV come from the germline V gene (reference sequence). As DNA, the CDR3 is TGTGCCAGCAGTTTGAAGGGAGTCCGCACTGAAGCTTTCTTT. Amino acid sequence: CASSLKGVRTEAFF.

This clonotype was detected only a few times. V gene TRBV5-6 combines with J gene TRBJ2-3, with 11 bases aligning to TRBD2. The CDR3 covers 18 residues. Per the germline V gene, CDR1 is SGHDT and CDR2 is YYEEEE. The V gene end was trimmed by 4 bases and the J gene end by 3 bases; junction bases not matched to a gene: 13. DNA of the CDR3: TGTGCCAGCAGCCCGCCCCCCGGGCTAGCGGGGGGTACAGATACGCAGTATTTT. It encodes CASSPPPGLAGGTDTQYF.

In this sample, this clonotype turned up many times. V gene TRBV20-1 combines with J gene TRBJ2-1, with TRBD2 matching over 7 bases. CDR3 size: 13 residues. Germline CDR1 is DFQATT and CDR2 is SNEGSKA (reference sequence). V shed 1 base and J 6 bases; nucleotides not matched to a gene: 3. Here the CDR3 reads CSARGAGFNEQFF. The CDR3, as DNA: TGCAGTGCTAGAGGAGCGGGATTCAATGAGCAGTTCTTC.

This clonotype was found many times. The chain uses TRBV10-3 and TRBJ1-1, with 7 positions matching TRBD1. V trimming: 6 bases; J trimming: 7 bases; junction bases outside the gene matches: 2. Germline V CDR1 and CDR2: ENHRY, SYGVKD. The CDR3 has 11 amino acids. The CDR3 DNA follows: TGTGCCATCAGCGACAGGGATGAAGCTTTCTTT. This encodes CAISDRDEAFF.

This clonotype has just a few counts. CDR3 residues: CASSQDPTSYNEQFF. In nucleotides, the CDR3 is TGTGCCAGCAGCCAAGATCCGACTAGCTACAATGAGCAGTTCTTC. This rearrangement joins TRBV3-1 to TRBJ2-1; perhaps TRBD2 as D (6 bases). The CDR3 sequence is 15 residues long. The germline gives CDR1 LGHDT, CDR2 YNNKEL (reference sequence). Trimming left V 0 bases short and J 3 bases short, with 9 bases between.

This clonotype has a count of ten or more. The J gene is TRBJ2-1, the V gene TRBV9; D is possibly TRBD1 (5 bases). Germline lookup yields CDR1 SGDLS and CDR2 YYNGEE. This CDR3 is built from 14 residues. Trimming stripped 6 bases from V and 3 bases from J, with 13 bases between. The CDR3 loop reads CASNDGAGYNEQFF. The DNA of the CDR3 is TGTGCCAGCAACGATGGGGCAGGCTACAATGAGCAGTTCTTC. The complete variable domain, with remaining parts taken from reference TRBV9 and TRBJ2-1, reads DSGVTQTPKHLITATGQRVTLRCSPRSGDLSVYWYQQSLDQGLQFLIQYYNGEERAKGNILERFSAQQFPDLHSELNLSSLELGDSALYFCASNDGAGYNEQFFGPGTRLTVL.

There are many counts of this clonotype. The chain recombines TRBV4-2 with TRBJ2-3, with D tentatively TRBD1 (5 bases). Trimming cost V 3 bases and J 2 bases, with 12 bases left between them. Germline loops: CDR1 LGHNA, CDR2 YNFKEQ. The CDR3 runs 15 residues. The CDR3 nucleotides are TGTGCCAGCAGCCACTTAGGGGAACCCACAGATACGCAGTATTTT. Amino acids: CASSHLGEPTDTQYF.

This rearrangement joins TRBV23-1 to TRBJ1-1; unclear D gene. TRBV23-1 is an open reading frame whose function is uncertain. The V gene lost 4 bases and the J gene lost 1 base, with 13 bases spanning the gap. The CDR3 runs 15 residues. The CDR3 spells CASSLPLERNTEAFF. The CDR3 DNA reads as TGCGCCAGCAGTCTTCCCCTGGAGCGGAACACTGAAGCTTTCTTT.

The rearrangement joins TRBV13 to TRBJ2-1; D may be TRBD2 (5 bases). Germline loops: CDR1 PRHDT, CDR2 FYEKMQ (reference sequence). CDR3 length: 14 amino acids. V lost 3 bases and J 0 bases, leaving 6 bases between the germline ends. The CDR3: CASSFGDSYNEQFF. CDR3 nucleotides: TGTGCCAGCAGCTTCGGGGACTCCTACAATGAGCAGTTCTTC.

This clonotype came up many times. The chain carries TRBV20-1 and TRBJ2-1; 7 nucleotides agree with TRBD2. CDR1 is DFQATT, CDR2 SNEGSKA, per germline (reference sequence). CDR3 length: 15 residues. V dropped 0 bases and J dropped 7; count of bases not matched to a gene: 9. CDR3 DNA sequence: TGCAGTGCTAGAGATCAAAGCGGGAAGGGGAATGAGCAGTTCTTC. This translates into CSARDQSGKGNEQFF.